This T cell receptor (beta chain) is from a study of PD-L1 blockade in urothelial cancer. The assay was immunoSEQ multiplex PCR, and TCRdb's table has in-frame clones only and misses some. The sample consists of some 54,000 clones, roughly 84% of them appearing once. The CDR3 has 14 residues. The V end lost 3 bases, the J end lost 2 bases, and 8 bases lay between the germline ends. Germline assignment: CDR1 SGHRS and CDR2 YFSETQ. Sequences were derived from PBMCs, sampled around atezolizumab (anti-PD-L1) treatment. The chain couples TRBV5-1 to TRBJ2-2; D call uncertain. The receptor comes from a man aged 40-55 years with urothelial cancer. Written as DNA, the CDR3 is TGCGCCAGCAGCTACACCCCCAACACCGGGGAGCTGTTTTTT. Protein: CASSYTPNTGELFF.